Presented here are 17 T cell receptor beta chains from one specimen sequenced in a study of Tregs in tolerant kidney transplant recipients. Antigens for these TCRs are unknown. After 6 days with irradiated graft donor PBMCs, CFSE-labeled recipient PBMCs were FACS-sorted. Assay used: immunoSEQ multiplex PCR; TCRdb lists only in-frame clones, some missing. The sample data list thousands of clones. The source was CD8+ T cells from blood cultured with allogeneic cells, collected before the transplant. The receptors here all came from a human patient who received a combined kidney and bone marrow transplant.

Measured by frequency, this clone is large (0.1 to 1%). The read gets to within 3 residues of the CDR3 end, and the germline J gene fills in the rest. J is TRBJ2-3 and V is TRBV20-1; possible D gene TRBD2, 6 bases. The V gene's germline CDR1 is DFQATT and CDR2 SNEGSKA (reference sequence). Trimming took off 6 bases at V and 0 bases at J, with 31 bases between the two ends. The CDR3 length is 20 residues. This chain's CDR3 is CSAGTKPGLEQYFSTDTQYF. The sequenced CDR3 bases are TGCAGTGCCGGGACGAAGCCGGGACTCGAACAATATTTTAGCACAGATACG.

This clone counts as medium-sized by frequency. Read sequence stops 3 residues before the CDR3 end, and the germline J gene provides the missing end. The chain joins TRBV7-7 to TRBJ1-5, with D tentatively TRBD1 (6 bases). The V end was cut by 2 bases, the J end by 3 bases, with 20 bases between. Germline CDR1 reads SSHAT; CDR2 reads FNYEAQ (reference sequence). This CDR3 has 18 residues. The sequenced part of the CDR3 DNA is TGTGCCAGCAGCTTAAAACCCCACCCGACAGGAATCAATCAGCCC. Its translation is CASSLKPHPTGINQP. The CDR3 in its entirety is CASSLKPHPTGINQPQHF.

This clone is identified as medium-sized from frequency. The CDR3 is cut off 3 residues early in the read; its end comes from the germline J gene. The rearrangement uses TRBV2 and TRBJ2-1; maybe TRBD1 (6 bases). V was cut by 6 bases and J by 0 bases, with 6 bases left in between. This CDR3 region has 13 residues. CDR1 and CDR2 from the germline V gene are SNHLY and FYNNEI. Incomplete CDR3 DNA: TGTGCCAGCAGGGGGGCCTCCTACAATGAG. This encodes CASRGASYNE. From start to end, the CDR3 is CASRGASYNEQFF.

Points on this clone: The CDR3 end falls 3 residues outside the read, so it is completed with the germline J gene. This chain joins TRBV20-1 and TRBJ2-1; 8 bases are shared with TRBD2. Germline V CDR1 and CDR2: DFQATT, SNEGSKA (reference sequence). The CDR3 is 14 amino acids. Unmatched junction bases numbered 8, after V lost 6 bases and J lost 4 bases. The CDR3 DNA, read in part, is TGCAGTGCCATCGGGACTAGGAGATACAATGAG. Encoded protein: CSAIGTRRYNE. The whole CDR3 is CSAIGTRRYNEQFF.

In the case of this clone: The read ends 3 residues shy of where the CDR3 ends; the end is completed using the germline J gene. This sequence joins TRBV5-6 and TRBJ2-5; tentative D call: TRBD2 (5 bases). The CDR3 has 15 residues. Germline V lookup: CDR1 SGHDT, CDR2 YYEEEE. V gave up 0 bases and J gave up 4 bases, with 13 bases separating them. This CDR3 is CASSLAGWSGETQYF. Incomplete CDR3 DNA: TGTGCCAGCAGCTTGGCGGGGTGGTCCGGAGAGACC.

A note on this clone: The CDR3 extends 3 residues past the end of the read, so its final part is completed from the germline J gene. The chain combines TRBV19 with TRBJ2-3; 9 positions match TRBD1. V shed 1 base and J 4 bases; nucleotides not matched to a gene: 0. The V gene's germline CDR1 is LNHDA and CDR2 SQIVND (reference sequence). The CDR3 covers 14 residues. The sequenced part of the CDR3 DNA is TGTGCCAGTAGTATAGGACAGGGGGCAGATACG. Its translation: CASSIGQGADT. The entire CDR3 reads CASSIGQGADTQYF. The full variable domain, completed using reference TRBV19 and TRBJ2-3, is DGGITQSPKYLFRKEGQNVTLSCEQNLNHDAMYWYRQDPGQGLRLIYYSQIVNDFQKGDIAEGYSVSREKKESFPLTVTSAQKNPTAFYLCASSIGQGADTQYFGPGTRLTVL.

This clone is identified as medium-sized from frequency. The read comes to an end 3 residues before the CDR3 does, leaving the germline J gene to fill in the end. The gene calls are TRBV4-1 and TRBJ2-7; the D gene is possibly TRBD2 (5 bases). Trimming stripped 4 bases from V and 2 bases from J, with 12 bases between. CDR1 MGHRA and CDR2 YSYEKL come from the germline V gene. The CDR3 is made up of 14 amino acids. The part of the CDR3 DNA that was read is TGCGCCAGCAGCCCGGACTGGGGAGCCTACGAG. Translation: CASSPDWGAYE. The whole CDR3 protein reads CASSPDWGAYEQYF.

The sequenced part of the CDR3 DNA is TGTGCCAGCAGCTTGGTTGCGTCGGGCTACGAG. Its translation: CASSLVASGYE. The complete CDR3 sequence is CASSLVASGYEQYF. The V and J genes are TRBV5-8 and TRBJ2-7, with D unclear. The read terminates 3 residues before the CDR3 end, so the remaining end is supplied by the germline J gene. The CDR3 spans 14 residues. V was shortened by 0 bases and J by 3 bases, with 10 bases between the two germline ends. CDR1 SGHTS and CDR2 YDEGEE come from the germline V gene.

On this clone itself: The read ends 3 residues early relative to the CDR3; the germline J gene fills the gap. The chain has TRBV2 and TRBJ2-1; possibly TRBD2 for D (5 bases). Trimming left V 3 bases short and J 1 base short, with 10 bases between. The CDR3 runs 15 residues. Germline CDR1 and CDR2: SNHLY and FYNNEI. The CDR3 sequence: CASSELSGSYNEQFF. Incomplete CDR3 DNA: TGTGCCAGCAGTGAGTTGAGCGGTTCCTACAATGAG.

As to this clone: The read ends 3 residues shy of where the CDR3 ends; the end is completed using the germline J gene. V usage is TRBV7-8 and J usage is TRBJ1-5; 9 bases fit TRBD1. CDR3 length equals 15 residues. V lost 6 bases and J lost 4; bases outside the gene matches: 7. Looked up from germline, CDR1 is SGHVS and CDR2 is FQNEAQ. Partial CDR3 DNA: TGTGCCAGCAGAACCGGGACAGGGAGTAATCAGCCC. It translates to CASRTGTGSNQP. The CDR3, in full, reads CASRTGTGSNQPQHF.

On this clone itself: Coverage ceases 3 residues before the CDR3 finishes, and the germline J gene fills in the end. V is TRBV18 and J is TRBJ1-2; 8 positions agree with TRBD1. CDR1 and CDR2 (germline): KGHSH, LQKENI. The junction had 11 bases not matched to a gene; V was cut back by 6 bases and J by 2 bases. CDR3 length: 16 amino acids. The CDR3 is CASSLLGTGVNYGYTF. The sequenced part of the CDR3 DNA is TGTGCCAGCTCCCTTCTGGGGACAGGAGTCAACTATGGC.

About this clone itself: The read ends 3 residues before the CDR3 terminus; that terminus is restored from the germline J gene. The rearrangement uses TRBV19 and TRBJ2-3; TRBD1 matches 9 bases. This CDR3 contains 15 residues. From germline, CDR1 is LNHDA and CDR2 SQIVND (reference sequence). J lost 4 bases, V lost 4 bases, and 6 bases had no gene match. CDR3 residues: CASSTPGQGPDTQYF. The sequenced part of the CDR3 DNA is TGTGCCAGTAGTACGCCGGGACAGGGCCCAGATACG.

The CDR3 bases that were read are TGCAGTGCGATACCGGGACTACAAATTTGGGTAATGGGCACAGATACG. Translating it yields CSAIPGLQIWVMGTDT. The full CDR3 is CSAIPGLQIWVMGTDTQYF. The chain combines TRBV20-1 with TRBJ2-3; 7 bases line up with TRBD2. The read falls 3 residues short of the CDR3 end, and the missing part is taken from the germline J gene. The trim removed 6 bases at V and 1 base at J, leaving 22 bases unmatched. The CDR3 consists of 19 residues. Looked up from germline, CDR1 is DFQATT and CDR2 is SNEGSKA (reference sequence).

Judged by frequency, this clone is medium-sized. The observed sequence ends 3 residues before the CDR3 terminus, with the missing tail filled in from the germline J gene. The rearrangement uses TRBV20-1 and TRBJ2-7; 9 bases map to TRBD2. CDR1 DFQATT and CDR2 SNEGSKA come from the germline V gene (reference sequence). The CDR3 length is 13 residues. The trim removed 6 bases at V and 3 bases at J, leaving 6 bases unmatched. CDR3 bases read: TGCAGTGCGGAAGAGACTAGCGGCTACGAG. Its protein is CSAEETSGYE. The whole CDR3 reads CSAEETSGYEQYF.

Notes on this clone: Read sequence stops 3 residues before the CDR3 end, and the germline J gene provides the missing end. The V call is TRBV13, the J call TRBJ1-2, with 9 positions matching TRBD1. CDR3 size: 16 residues. Germline V gene data show CDR1 as PRHDT and CDR2 as FYEKMQ (reference sequence). V was clipped by 1 base and J by 3 bases; unmatched bases: 6. This CDR3 is CASSLDRGRLDYGYTF. The DNA read from the CDR3 is TGTGCCAGCAGCTTAGACAGGGGGCGCTTGGACTATGGC.

Notes on this clone: Read sequence stops 3 residues before the CDR3 end, and the germline J gene provides the missing end. The chain carries TRBV7-8 and TRBJ1-4; weak D call: TRBD1 (5 bases). Trimming took off 5 bases at V and 8 bases at J, with 15 bases between the two ends. Germline assignment: CDR1 SGHVS and CDR2 FQNEAQ. This CDR3 region has 14 residues. CDR3 residues: CASSPPTEMEKLFF. CDR3 bases read: TGTGCCAGCAGCCCCCCGACAGAAATGGAAAAA.

In terms of frequency, this clone is medium-sized. The read stops 3 residues short of the end of the CDR3; the missing end is completed from the germline J gene. The genes are TRBV6-1 and TRBJ2-1; TRBD1 is a possible D gene (6 bases). The V end was cut by 1 base, the J end by 7 bases, with 23 bases between. CDR1 MNHNS and CDR2 SASEGT come from the germline V gene. This CDR3 has 18 amino acids. The CDR3 loop reads CASSEGVGGSLFWNEQFF. The CDR3 DNA, read in part, is TGTGCCAGCAGTGAAGGGGTAGGGGGTTCCCTATTCTGGAATGAG.